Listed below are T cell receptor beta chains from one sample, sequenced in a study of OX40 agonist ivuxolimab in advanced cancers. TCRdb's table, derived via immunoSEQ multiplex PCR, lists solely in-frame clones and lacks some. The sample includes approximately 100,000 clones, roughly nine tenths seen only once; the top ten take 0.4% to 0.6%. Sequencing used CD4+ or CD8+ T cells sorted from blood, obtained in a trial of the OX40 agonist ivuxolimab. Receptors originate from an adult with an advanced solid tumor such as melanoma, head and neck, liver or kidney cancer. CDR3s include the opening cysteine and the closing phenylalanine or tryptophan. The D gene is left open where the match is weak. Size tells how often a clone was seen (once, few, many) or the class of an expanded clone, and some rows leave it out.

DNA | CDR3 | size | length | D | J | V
TGTGCCACCAGCCCCATAGTCCGGACAGGGGGGCTAAATGAAAAACTGTTTTTT | CATSPIVRTGGLNEKLFF | - | 18 | TRBD1 | TRBJ1-4 | TRBV15
TGTGCCAGCAGGGGACAGGGTACTTCACCCCTCCACTTT | CASRGQGTSPLHF | - | 13 | TRBD1 | TRBJ1-6 | TRBV27
TGTGCCAGCAGCTTCGGCTCGGGACAGGGGAAAAATGAGCAGTTCTTC | CASSFGSGQGKNEQFF | - | 16 | TRBD1 | TRBJ2-1 | TRBV11-3
TGTGCCAGCAGCTTGTCACAGGGGGGTACGCAGTATTTT | CASSLSQGGTQYF | - | 13 | TRBD1 | TRBJ2-3 | TRBV7-6
TGTGCCAGCTCACCCGCCCTTGGACAGGGGGACTACGAGCAGTACTTC | CASSPALGQGDYEQYF | - | 16 | TRBD1 | TRBJ2-7 | TRBV18
TGCGCCAGCAGCTTGGGCAACGACATTCAGTACTTC | CASSLGNDIQYF | once | 12 | - | TRBJ2-4 | TRBV5-1
TGCGCCAGCAGTCCAAATACATGGACTAGCGGGGAGACCCAGTACTTC | CASSPNTWTSGETQYF | - | 16 | TRBD2 | TRBJ2-5 | TRBV10-2
TGCGCCACCATGCCCGGGCGACAACGCACAGATACGCAGTATTTT | CATMPGRQRTDTQYF | - | 15 | - | TRBJ2-3 | TRBV23-1
TGTGCCAGCAGCTTGAGTCAGGTCTATGGCTACACCTTC | CASSLSQVYGYTF | - | 13 | - | TRBJ1-2 | TRBV7-2
TGCGCCAGCAGCCAAGAATACAGGATCTCTGGAAACACCATATATTTT | CASSQEYRISGNTIYF | - | 16 | - | TRBJ1-3 | TRBV4-1
TGTGCCACCAGCAGAGGGTTAGGGCGGGGTAGCAGCCACGAGCAGTACTTC | CATSRGLGRGSSHEQYF | few | 17 | - | TRBJ2-7 | TRBV15
TGTGCCATCAGCCCCGGACAGGGCGGGAATGAGCAGTTCTTC | CAISPGQGGNEQFF | - | 14 | TRBD1 | TRBJ2-1 | TRBV10-3
TGTGCCAGCGGAAAGGACGGGCTTACGCAGTATTTT | CASGKDGLTQYF | - | 12 | - | TRBJ2-3 | TRBV27
TGTGCCAGCAGCTTAATGGGGTATGGCTACACCTTC | CASSLMGYGYTF | - | 12 | - | TRBJ1-2 | TRBV7-2
TGTGCCAGCAGTGAGAGACAGGGGGTCAATCAGCCCCAGCATTTT | CASSERQGVNQPQHF | few | 15 | TRBD1 | TRBJ1-5 | TRBV27
TGTGCCTGGAGGCGGGAAGGGACAGGGTTAGGCTACACCTTC | CAWRREGTGLGYTF | - | 14 | TRBD1 | TRBJ1-2 | TRBV30
TGTGCCAGCAGCTTAGTGGGTCGGGCAGAGACCCAGTACTTC | CASSLVGRAETQYF | - | 14 | - | TRBJ2-5 | TRBV7-2
TGTGCCAGCAGGTACAGGGGCGAGCAGTACTTC | CASRYRGEQYF | - | 11 | TRBD1 | TRBJ2-7 | TRBV6-6
TGTGCCAGCAGCTTAGGACCGAACGGAAAACTGTTTTTT | CASSLGPNGKLFF | - | 13 | - | TRBJ1-4 | TRBV7-2
TGTGCCAGCAGCTTCGGACAGGGATATGATTCACCCCTCCACTTT | CASSFGQGYDSPLHF | - | 15 | TRBD1 | TRBJ1-6 | TRBV7-2
TGTGCCAGCAGTAGTGGACTAGCGGGGGCAGAGACCCAGTACTTC | CASSSGLAGAETQYF | - | 15 | TRBD2 | TRBJ2-5 | TRBV27
TGTGCCAGCAGCTTAGAGGGGTTTGCTGCTGGCTACACCTTC | CASSLEGFAAGYTF | - | 14 | - | TRBJ1-2 | TRBV11-2
TGTGCCAGCAGCTTAACTAGCGGGGGGGTAGGAGATACGCAGTATTTT | CASSLTSGGVGDTQYF | - | 16 | TRBD2 | TRBJ2-3 | TRBV7-3
TGTGCCAGCAGCTTAGGGTGGCTAGGTCCTAATTCACCCCTCCACTTT | CASSLGWLGPNSPLHF | - | 16 | - | TRBJ1-6 | TRBV11-2
TGTGCCAGCAGTCCTCGGGCGGGGGATACCTACGAGCAGTACTTC | CASSPRAGDTYEQYF | - | 15 | TRBD2 | TRBJ2-7 | TRBV7-2
TGTGCCAGCAGCTTCCTTAGAACAGGGTCCGGGGAGCTGTTTTTT | CASSFLRTGSGELFF | - | 15 | - | TRBJ2-2 | TRBV7-2
TGTGCCAGCAGTTTTTTAGGGAATGGCTACACCTTC | CASSFLGNGYTF | few | 12 | - | TRBJ1-2 | TRBV28
TGTGCCAGCAGTCCTAGACTAGCGGGGGCGTACGAGCAGTACTTC | CASSPRLAGAYEQYF | - | 15 | TRBD2 | TRBJ2-7 | TRBV28
TGTGCCAGCAGCTTAGGTCGGGGAATGGGGGAGAAAACCGGGGAGCTGTTTTTT | CASSLGRGMGEKTGELFF | - | 18 | - | TRBJ2-2 | TRBV7-2
TGTGCCAGCAGCCCCTTCCCGGGCTGGACTGAAGCTTTCTTT | CASSPFPGWTEAFF | - | 14 | - | TRBJ1-1 | TRBV27
TGTGCCAGCAGCTTAATGTCGGGGATTTCCTACGAGCAGTACTTC | CASSLMSGISYEQYF | - | 15 | - | TRBJ2-7 | TRBV7-6
TGTGCCAGCAGTTCCTCCTTAGACGAGCAGTACTTC | CASSSSLDEQYF | - | 12 | - | TRBJ2-7 | TRBV28
TGTGCCAGCAGTACCGGGACAGGGGGCGCGGGGTATGGCTACACCTTC | CASSTGTGGAGYGYTF | - | 16 | TRBD1 | TRBJ1-2 | TRBV7-2
TGTGCCAGCATCGCAGGGGGGGTTAGCAATCAGCCCCAGCATTTT | CASIAGGVSNQPQHF | - | 15 | TRBD1 | TRBJ1-5 | TRBV28
TGTGCCACCAGCAGAGGGGAGTACGAGCAGTACTTC | CATSRGEYEQYF | - | 12 | - | TRBJ2-7 | TRBV15
TGTGCCAGCAGCATCTCCCGGGGGGCAACGAACTATGGCTACACCTTC | CASSISRGATNYGYTF | once | 16 | - | TRBJ1-2 | TRBV5-4
TGTGCCGTGGACCTTGGGGAGTCACCCCTCCACTTT | CAVDLGESPLHF | - | 12 | - | TRBJ1-6 | TRBV30
TGTGCCAGCAGCCCGGCGGCGGGGGGGTTTGGTGAGACCCAGTACTTC | CASSPAAGGFGETQYF | - | 16 | TRBD2 | TRBJ2-5 | TRBV5-4
TGTGCCAGCAGTTCCTCCTACGAGCAGTACTTC | CASSSSYEQYF | - | 11 | - | TRBJ2-7 | TRBV2
TGTGCCAGCAGGCCCGGGGCTCGCGGTGAAAAACTGTTTTTT | CASRPGARGEKLFF | - | 14 | - | TRBJ1-4 | TRBV28
TGCGCCAGCAGCCCCCGGACAGGGAGGACTGAAGCTTTCTTT | CASSPRTGRTEAFF | - | 14 | TRBD1 | TRBJ1-1 | TRBV4-3
TGCGCCAGCAGCCAAAGTTCCATGAACACTGAAGCTTTCTTT | CASSQSSMNTEAFF | - | 14 | - | TRBJ1-1 | TRBV4-3
TGTGCCAGTAGTATAGGGGTTCGCACTGAAGCTTTCTTT | CASSIGVRTEAFF | - | 13 | - | TRBJ1-1 | TRBV19
TGTGCCAGCACCCAAATCGGGCGGGGAGCCTACGAGCAGTACTTC | CASTQIGRGAYEQYF | - | 15 | - | TRBJ2-7 | TRBV5-4
TGTGCCAGCAGCTTCTGGGTTGGGGGAAACTATGGCTACACCTTC | CASSFWVGGNYGYTF | - | 15 | - | TRBJ1-2 | TRBV5-6
TGTGCCTGGAGTGTAGTCTATGGCTACACCTTC | CAWSVVYGYTF | - | 11 | - | TRBJ1-2 | TRBV30
TGTGCCAGTAGAGAGCAACAGGGGGCACTAAATTCACCCCTCCACTTT | CASREQQGALNSPLHF | - | 16 | TRBD1 | TRBJ1-6 | TRBV19
TGCGCCAGCAGCTTATCCGTCCCTGGGGGCACTAATGAAAAACTGTTTTTT | CASSLSVPGGTNEKLFF | - | 17 | - | TRBJ1-4 | TRBV5-1
TGTGCCAGCAGCTCCGCCTGGGATGGCTACACCTTC | CASSSAWDGYTF | - | 12 | - | TRBJ1-2 | TRBV11-3
TGTGCCTGGAGTGCTAGCTCGGAGACCCAGTACTTC | CAWSASSETQYF | - | 12 | - | TRBJ2-5 | TRBV30
TGTGCCAGCAGCGGAGGACTTTGGCTAGCGGGGCGAAACACCGGGGAGCTGTTTTTT | CASSGGLWLAGRNTGELFF | - | 19 | TRBD2 | TRBJ2-2 | TRBV5-4